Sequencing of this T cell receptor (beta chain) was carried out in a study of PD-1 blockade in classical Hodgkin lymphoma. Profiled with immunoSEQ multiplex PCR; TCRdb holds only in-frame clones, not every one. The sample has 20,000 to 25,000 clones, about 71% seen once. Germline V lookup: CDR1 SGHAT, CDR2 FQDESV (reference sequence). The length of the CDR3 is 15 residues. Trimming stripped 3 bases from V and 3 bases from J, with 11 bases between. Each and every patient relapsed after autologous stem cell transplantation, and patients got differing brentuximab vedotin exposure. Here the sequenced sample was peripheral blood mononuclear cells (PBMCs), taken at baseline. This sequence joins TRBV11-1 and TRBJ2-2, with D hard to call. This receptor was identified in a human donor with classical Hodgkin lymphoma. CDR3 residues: CASSLDGFDTGELFF. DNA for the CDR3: TGTGCCAGCAGCTTGGATGGGTTCGACACCGGGGAGCTGTTTTTT. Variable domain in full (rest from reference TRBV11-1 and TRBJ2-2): EAEVAQSPRYKITEKSQAVAFWCDPISGHATLYWYRQILGQGPELLVQFQDESVVDDSQLPKDRFSAERLKGVDSTLKIQPAELGDSAMYLCASSLDGFDTGELFFGEGSRLTVL.